This is a list of T cell receptor beta chains from one sample in a study of cytomegalovirus exposure and HLA in healthy donors. Assay: immunoSEQ multiplex PCR; the TCRdb copy retains only in-frame clones and omits some. The table has some 180,000 clones, 70% to 85% seen once. Sequencing was performed on PBMCs. The source is a man aged 35 to 55 in good health and CMV-seropositive. CDR3s leave out the opening cysteine and the closing phenylalanine or tryptophan.

>14|TRBV4-2
ASSQGTGIANTEAF
>14|TRBV7-9
ASSSPTGKGTDTQY
>13|TRBV6-5
ASSYSGSGRYEQY
>13|TRBV4-2
ASSQGDRATGELF
>13|TRBV7-9
ASSLDGSATYEQY
>13|TRBV19
ASSARWTPTDTQY
>14|TRBV5-4
ASSLRTVASTDTQY
>12|TRBV5-1
ASSLQGAGDTQY
>13|TRBV6-5
ASSAGTASSYEQY
>14|TRBV5-5
ASSLTGDRASYEQY
>16|TRBV19
ASNNGRDRGAPGFGYT
>11|TRBV10-2
ASSGTRVNEQF
>14|TRBV10-3
AISSPSGSSTDTQY
>11|TRBV28
ASRLGTGYGYT
>15|TRBV2
ASSEAQLARSTDTQY
>12|TRBV5-4
ASSPERGNQPQH
>14|TRBV28
ASSLVGPSNTDTQY
>14|TRBV15
ATSRTTGASGNTIY
>12|TRBV5-1
ASFRGGNQETQY
>13|TRBV6-1
AGSVSGTLNTEAF
>12|TRBV6-1
ASIGTGNTGELF
>13|TRBV4-3
ASSINSGPGETQY
>13|TRBV11-1
ASSLGTGGTYEQY
>12|TRBV19
ASSPRGPYNEQF
>13|TRBV5-4
ASSFRDRRSGELF
>15|TRBV14
ASSQTNPAGGYNEQF
>12|TRBV7-9
ASSLGSGSYEQY
>15|TRBV2
ASSDGTGGPSSYEQY
>14|TRBV6-5
ASSFQDRGLYNEQF
>10|TRBV7-9
ASSLSTDTQY
>11|TRBV5-4
ASSGRANTEAF
>10|TRBV2
AIKGAGYGYT
>14|TRBV28
ASSPDRGSYNSPLH
>15|TRBV27
ASSWGLAGPSYNEQF
>12|TRBV28
ASSFSGYPETQY
>12|TRBV10-3
AISESRTGGGYT
>12|TRBV5-4
ASSIRQAQETQY
>14|TRBV7-2
ASSSGQTLRQETQY
>13|TRBV7-6
ASSPGGDFQETQY
>14|TRBV13
ASSFFQGTGNQPQH
>13|TRBV7-2
ASSVGQGSGNTQY
>12|TRBV28
ASSWGTRNTEAF
>13|TRBV2
ASRSMRGPYNEQF
>12|TRBV28
ASSWAGPNYGYT
>13|TRBV19
ASSISGGAGTEAF